This TCR beta chain was captured in a study of blood T cells in healthy people across ages. Primed by a sample-barcoded 5' primer and a J-beta primer mix, a second PCR proceeded for about 6 to 11 cycles. TCRdb independently ran MiXCR on the 5' RACE reads; one entry per CDR3 protein. The sample has over 700,000 distinct CDR3 sequences; 53% are singletons. Germline lookup yields CDR1 SGHVS and CDR2 FQNEAQ. The CDR3 sequence is 17 residues long. V lost 5 bases, J lost 0 bases, and 19 bases lay in between. The chain has TRBV7-8 and TRBJ1-2; D remains unclear. The sequence derives from an older man in good health. Sequenced material: blood. The DNA of the CDR3 is TGTGCCAGCAGCCCACGTCTATCGGCGTCAGCTAACTATGGCTACACCTTC. This sequence encodes CASSPRLSASANYGYTF.